These 5 T cell receptor beta chains were sequenced from one sample in a study of T cells after yellow fever vaccination (dated by TCRdb to the late 2010s). Read against the paper, the sample's treatment or condition label means: live attenuated yellow fever vaccine strain. The library was prepared using 5' RACE. Sequencer: Illumina HiSeq 2500. TCRdb trimmed the raw reads at Q25, called clones with MiXCR and kept productive beta chains. Entries are consolidated by CDR3 protein sequence, retaining the most common genes and DNA. The sample contains 500,000 to 700,000 distinct CDR3 sequences, over 15% of them found a single time. The ten top clones hold roughly an eighth of the sample. Sequences were derived from PBMCs, sampled 15 days after the yellow fever booster vaccination. The receptors here all came from a man aged 30-40 years who received the YFV17D yellow fever vaccine.

This clonotype was seen only once. The chain employs TRBV20-1 and TRBJ2-3, with TRBD2 identical over 14 bases. The V gene's germline CDR1 is DFQATT and CDR2 SNEGSKA (reference sequence). The J segment lost 4 bases and the V segment lost 3 bases, leaving 12 bases of the junction unmatched. This CDR3 is built from 18 residues. The CDR3 here is CSASPTSGRAVFADTQYF. In DNA form, the CDR3 reads TGCAGTGCTAGCCCGACTAGCGGGAGGGCCGTCTTTGCAGATACGCAGTATTTT.

This clonotype was detected a few times. The chain recombines TRBV7-2 with TRBJ2-1, with 7 bases that match TRBD1. The CDR3 runs to 14 residues. The J segment lost 7 bases and the V segment lost 5 bases, leaving 8 bases of the junction unmatched. The germline V gene encodes CDR1 SGHTA and CDR2 FQGNSA. CDR3 sequence (DNA): TGTGCCAGCAGCCCGGGACAGCCACCTAATGAGCAGTTCTTC. This sequence encodes CASSPGQPPNEQFF.

This chain joins TRBV20-1 and TRBJ1-2, with 7 bases fitting TRBD1. The trim removed 5 bases at V and 8 bases at J, leaving 8 bases unmatched. CDR1 and CDR2 (germline): DFQATT, SNEGSKA (reference sequence). The CDR3 consists of 12 residues. The CDR3 is CSAFRGTSGYTF. The CDR3 DNA is TGCAGTGCTTTCAGGGGGACGTCGGGCTACACCTTC.

V is TRBV29-1 and J is TRBJ2-3; 9 nucleotides align to TRBD2. This CDR3 has 13 amino acids. Germline V gives CDR1 SQVTM, CDR2 ANQGSEA. Unmatched junction bases numbered 4, after V lost 7 bases and J lost 2 bases. The CDR3 DNA is TGCAGCGCTAGCGGGGTCAACACAGATACGCAGTATTTT. Its translation: CSASGVNTDTQYF.

This clonotype was counted only a few times. The CDR3 sequence: CASSLSPGQFRETQYF. The CDR3 region has the DNA TGTGCCAGCAGCTTAAGCCCGGGACAGTTTAGAGAGACCCAGTACTTC. The rearrangement links TRBV7-2 to TRBJ2-5; 7 positions agree with TRBD1. V shed 2 bases, J shed 4 bases, and the junction held 10 bases outside the gene matches. CDR3 length: 16 residues. The germline CDR1 and CDR2 sequences are SGHTA and FQGNSA. The full variable domain, rest sourced from reference TRBV7-2 and TRBJ2-5, is GAGVSQSPSNKVTEKGKDVELRCDPISGHTALYWYRQSLGQGLEFLIYFQGNSAPDKSGLPSDRFSAERTGGSVSTLTIQRTQQEDSAVYLCASSLSPGQFRETQYFGPGTRLLVL.